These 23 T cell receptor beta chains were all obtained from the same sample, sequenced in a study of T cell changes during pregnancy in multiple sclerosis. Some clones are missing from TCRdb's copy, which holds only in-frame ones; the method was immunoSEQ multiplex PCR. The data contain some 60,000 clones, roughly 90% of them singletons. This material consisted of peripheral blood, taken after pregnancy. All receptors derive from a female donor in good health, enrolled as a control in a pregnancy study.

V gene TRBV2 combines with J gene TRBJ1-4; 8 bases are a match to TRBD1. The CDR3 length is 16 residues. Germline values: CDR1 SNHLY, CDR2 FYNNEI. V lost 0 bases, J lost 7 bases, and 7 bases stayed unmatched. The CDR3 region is CASSEAARGRAEKLFF. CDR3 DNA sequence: TGTGCCAGCAGTGAAGCGGCCAGGGGGCGGGCTGAAAAACTGTTTTTT.

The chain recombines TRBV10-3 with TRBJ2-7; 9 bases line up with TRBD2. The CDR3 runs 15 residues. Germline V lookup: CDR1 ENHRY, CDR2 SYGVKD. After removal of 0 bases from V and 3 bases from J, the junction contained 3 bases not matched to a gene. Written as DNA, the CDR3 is TGTGCCATCAGTGAGTCTATAGCGGGGGACTACGAGCAGTACTTC. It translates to CAISESIAGDYEQYF.

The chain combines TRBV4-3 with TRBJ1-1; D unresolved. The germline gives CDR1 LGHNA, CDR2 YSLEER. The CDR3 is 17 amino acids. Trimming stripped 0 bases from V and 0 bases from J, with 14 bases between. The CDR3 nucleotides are TGCGCCAGCAGCCAAGATAGATATATGGAGATGAACACTGAAGCTTTCTTT. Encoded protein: CASSQDRYMEMNTEAFF.

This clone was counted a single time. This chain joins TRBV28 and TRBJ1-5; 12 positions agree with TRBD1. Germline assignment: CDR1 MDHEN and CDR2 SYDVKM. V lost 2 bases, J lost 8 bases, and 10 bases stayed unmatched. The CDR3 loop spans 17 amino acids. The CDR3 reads CASSLGGTGGLGEPQHF. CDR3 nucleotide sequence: TGTGCCAGCAGTTTAGGCGGGACAGGGGGCTTAGGGGAGCCCCAGCATTTT.

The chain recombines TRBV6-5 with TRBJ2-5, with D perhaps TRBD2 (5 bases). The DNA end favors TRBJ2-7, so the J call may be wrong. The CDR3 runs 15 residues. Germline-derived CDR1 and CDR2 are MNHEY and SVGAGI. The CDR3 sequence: CASSYGQEVHYEQYF. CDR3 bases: TGTGCCAGCAGTTACGGGCAGGAGGTACACTACGAGCAGTACTTC.

For the CDR3, the DNA is TGCGCCAGCAGCCAAGATCAGGGGGCTATCGGGGAGCTGTTTTTT. As protein: CASSQDQGAIGELFF. The V gene is TRBV4-1, the J gene TRBJ2-2, with 8 bases lining up with TRBD1. This CDR3 has 15 amino acids. CDR1 and CDR2 from the germline V gene are MGHRA and YSYEKL. With 0 bases clipped from V and 7 bases from J, the junction kept 4 bases outside the gene matches.

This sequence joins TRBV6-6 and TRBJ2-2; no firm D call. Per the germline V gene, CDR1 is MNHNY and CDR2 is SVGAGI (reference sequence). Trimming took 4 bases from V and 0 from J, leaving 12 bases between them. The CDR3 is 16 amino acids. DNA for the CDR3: TGTGCCAGCAGTTTCTCTACTGTGGCGAACACCGGGGAGCTGTTTTTT. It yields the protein CASSFSTVANTGELFF.

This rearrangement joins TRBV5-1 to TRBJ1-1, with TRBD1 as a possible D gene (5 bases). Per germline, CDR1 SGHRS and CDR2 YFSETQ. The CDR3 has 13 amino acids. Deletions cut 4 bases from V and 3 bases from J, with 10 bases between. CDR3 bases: TGCGCCAGCAGCGCCAGGGTCGACACTGAAGCTTTCTTT. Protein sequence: CASSARVDTEAFF.

The CDR3 reads CSVPNRGLTYNEQFF. The DNA of the CDR3 is TGCAGTGTTCCAAATCGAGGGCTTACCTACAATGAGCAGTTCTTC. The V call is TRBV29-1, the J call TRBJ2-1, with TRBD2 as a possible D gene (5 bases). This CDR3 spans 15 amino acids. Germline CDR1 reads SQVTM; CDR2 reads ANQGSEA.

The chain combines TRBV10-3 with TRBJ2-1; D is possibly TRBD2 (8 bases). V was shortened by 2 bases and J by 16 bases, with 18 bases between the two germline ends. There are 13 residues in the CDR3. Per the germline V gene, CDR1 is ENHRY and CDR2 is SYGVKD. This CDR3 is CAISERGRREGFF. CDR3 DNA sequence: TGTGCCATCAGTGAGAGGGGGCGACGGGAGGGATTCTTC.

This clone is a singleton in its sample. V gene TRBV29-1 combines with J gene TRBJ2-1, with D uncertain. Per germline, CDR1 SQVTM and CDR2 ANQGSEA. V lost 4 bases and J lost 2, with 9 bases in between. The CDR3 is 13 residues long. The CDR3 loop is CSVARSTYNEQFF. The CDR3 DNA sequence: TGCAGCGTTGCCAGATCGACCTACAATGAGCAGTTCTTC.

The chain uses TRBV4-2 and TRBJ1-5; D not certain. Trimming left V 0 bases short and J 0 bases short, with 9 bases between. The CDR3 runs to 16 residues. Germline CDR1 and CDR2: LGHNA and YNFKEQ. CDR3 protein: CASSQDSGASNQPQHF. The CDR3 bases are TGTGCCAGCAGCCAAGATAGCGGAGCTAGCAATCAGCCCCAGCATTTT.

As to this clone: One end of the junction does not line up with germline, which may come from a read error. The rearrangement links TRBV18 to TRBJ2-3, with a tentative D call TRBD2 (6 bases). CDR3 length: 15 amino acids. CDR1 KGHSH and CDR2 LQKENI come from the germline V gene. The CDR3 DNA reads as TGTGCCGGCTCACCAGGGAGGATGAACACAGATACGCAGTATTTT. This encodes CAGSPGRMNTDTQYF.

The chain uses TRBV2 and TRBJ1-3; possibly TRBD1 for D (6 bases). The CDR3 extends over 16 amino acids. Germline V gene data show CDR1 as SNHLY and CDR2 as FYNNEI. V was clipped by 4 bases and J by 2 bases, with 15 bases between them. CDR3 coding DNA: TGTGCCAGCAGTGCATCACAGGGTGCCACTGGAAACACCATATATTTT. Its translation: CASSASQGATGNTIYF. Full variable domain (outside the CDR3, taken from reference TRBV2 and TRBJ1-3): EPEVTQTPSHQVTQMGQEVILRCVPISNHLYFYWYRQILGQKVEFLVSFYNNEISEKSEIFDDQFSVERPDGSNFTLKIRSTKLEDSAMYFCASSASQGATGNTIYFGEGSWLTVV.

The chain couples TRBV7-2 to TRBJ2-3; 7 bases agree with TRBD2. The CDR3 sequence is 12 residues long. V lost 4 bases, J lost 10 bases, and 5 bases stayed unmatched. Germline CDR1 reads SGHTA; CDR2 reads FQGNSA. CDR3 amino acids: CASSWEGYAQYF. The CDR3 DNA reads TGTGCCAGCAGCTGGGAGGGTTACGCGCAGTATTTT. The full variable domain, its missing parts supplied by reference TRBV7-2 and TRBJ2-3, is GAGVSQSPSNKVTEKGKDVELRCDPISGHTALYWYRQSLGQGLEFLIYFQGNSAPDKSGLPSDRFSAERTGGSVSTLTIQRTQQEDSAVYLCASSWEGYAQYFGPGTRLTVL.

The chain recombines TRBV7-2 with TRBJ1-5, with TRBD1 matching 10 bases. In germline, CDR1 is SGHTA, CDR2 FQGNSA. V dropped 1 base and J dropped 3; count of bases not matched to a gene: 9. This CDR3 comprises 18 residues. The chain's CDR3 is CASSLDIGTGAHNQPQHF. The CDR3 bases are TGTGCCAGCAGCTTAGATATAGGGACAGGGGCCCACAATCAGCCCCAGCATTTT. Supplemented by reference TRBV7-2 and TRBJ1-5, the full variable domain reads GAGVSQSPSNKVTEKGKDVELRCDPISGHTALYWYRQSLGQGLEFLIYFQGNSAPDKSGLPSDRFSAERTGGSVSTLTIQRTQQEDSAVYLCASSLDIGTGAHNQPQHFGDGTRLSIL.

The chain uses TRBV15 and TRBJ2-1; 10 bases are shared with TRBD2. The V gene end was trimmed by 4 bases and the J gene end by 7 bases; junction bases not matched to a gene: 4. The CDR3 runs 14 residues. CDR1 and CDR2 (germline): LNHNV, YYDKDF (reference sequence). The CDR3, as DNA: TGTGCCACCAGCAACCAACTAGCGGGGAATGAGCAGTTCTTC. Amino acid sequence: CATSNQLAGNEQFF.

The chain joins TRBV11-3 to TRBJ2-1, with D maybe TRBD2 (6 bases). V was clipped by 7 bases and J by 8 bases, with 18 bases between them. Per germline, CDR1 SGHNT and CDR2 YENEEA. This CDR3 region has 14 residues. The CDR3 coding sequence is TGTGCCAGCACTAAAGCGGAGGGGAGCGATGAGCAGTTCTTC. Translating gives CASTKAEGSDEQFF.

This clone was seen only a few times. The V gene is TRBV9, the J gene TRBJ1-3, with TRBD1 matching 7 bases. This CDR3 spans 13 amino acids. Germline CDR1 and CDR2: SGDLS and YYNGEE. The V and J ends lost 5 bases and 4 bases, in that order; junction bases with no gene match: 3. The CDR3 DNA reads TGTGCCAGCAGAGCAGGGGGGGGAAACACCATATATTTT. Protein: CASRAGGGNTIYF. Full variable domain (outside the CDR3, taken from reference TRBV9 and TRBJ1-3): DSGVTQTPKHLITATGQRVTLRCSPRSGDLSVYWYQQSLDQGLQFLIQYYNGEERAKGNILERFSAQQFPDLHSELNLSSLELGDSALYFCASRAGGGNTIYFGEGSWLTVV.

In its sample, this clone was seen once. For the CDR3, the DNA is TGTGCCAGCAGCGGTGCCGGGACACCTCAAGGGCAGTACTTC. It yields the protein CASSGAGTPQGQYF. The V gene is TRBV7-6, the J gene TRBJ2-7; possible D gene TRBD1, 6 bases. Germline CDR1 and CDR2: SGHVS and FNYEAQ. The CDR3 totals 14 residues. Trimming removed 5 bases at V and 9 bases at J, with 20 bases between.

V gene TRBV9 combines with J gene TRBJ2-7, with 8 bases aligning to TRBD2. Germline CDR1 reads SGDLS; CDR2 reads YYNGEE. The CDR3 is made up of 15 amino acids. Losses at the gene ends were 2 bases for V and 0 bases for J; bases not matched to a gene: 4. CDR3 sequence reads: CASSVASGRSYEQYF. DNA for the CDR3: TGTGCCAGCAGCGTGGCTAGCGGGCGCTCCTACGAGCAGTACTTC.

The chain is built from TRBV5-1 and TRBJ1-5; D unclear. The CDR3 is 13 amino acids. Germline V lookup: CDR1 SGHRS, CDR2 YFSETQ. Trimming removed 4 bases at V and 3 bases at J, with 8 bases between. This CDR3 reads CASSPDTNQPQHF. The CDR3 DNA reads TGCGCCAGCAGCCCAGATACCAATCAGCCCCAGCATTTT.

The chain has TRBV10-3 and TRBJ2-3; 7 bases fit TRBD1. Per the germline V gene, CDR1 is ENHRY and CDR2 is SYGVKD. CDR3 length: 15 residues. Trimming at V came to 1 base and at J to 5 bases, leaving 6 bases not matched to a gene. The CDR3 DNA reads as TGTGCCATCAGTGAGTTAACAGGGGAGAAAGATACGCAGTATTTT. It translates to CAISELTGEKDTQYF.